Given below is one T cell receptor (beta chain) in context. As yet, its antigen is unknown. The repertoire was sequenced with immunoSEQ multiplex PCR; TCRdb's copy has only in-frame clones and lacks some. The sample has approximately 100,000 clones, 88% seen once. The data originate from a study of T cell responses to AZD1222 COVID-19 vaccine. Findings of the study overall: White British ancestry dominated among donors, who included more females, and clonal diversity was possibly underestimated. Spike-spanning, vaccine-associated CD4 TCRs were dominant at 160-218 and 743-854.

Germline-derived CDR1 and CDR2 are MGHDK and SYGVNS. Deletions cut 4 bases from V and 4 bases from J, with 13 bases between. This CDR3 spans 14 amino acids. This sample comprised peripheral blood, obtained on day 0 of AZD1222 vaccination. This sequence joins TRBV25-1 and TRBJ1-1; D not resolved. The receptor was derived from an adult in good health. CDR3 region: CASSVTGPLTEAFF. In nucleotides, the CDR3 is TGTGCCAGCAGTGTTACCGGACCGCTCACTGAAGCTTTCTTT.